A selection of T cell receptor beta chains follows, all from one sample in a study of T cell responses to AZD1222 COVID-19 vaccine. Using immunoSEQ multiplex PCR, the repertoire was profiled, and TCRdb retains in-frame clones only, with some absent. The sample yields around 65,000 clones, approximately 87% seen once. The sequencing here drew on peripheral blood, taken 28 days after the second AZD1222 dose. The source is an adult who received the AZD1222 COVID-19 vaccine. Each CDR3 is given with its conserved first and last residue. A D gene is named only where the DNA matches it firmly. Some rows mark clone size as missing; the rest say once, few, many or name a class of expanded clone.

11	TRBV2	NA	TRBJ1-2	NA	TGTGCCAGCAGGCCTGGGGAAGGCTACACCTTC	CASRPGEGYTF
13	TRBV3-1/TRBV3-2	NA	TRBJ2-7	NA	TGTGCCAGCAGCTACAGGGACCCCTACGAGCAGTACTTC	CASSYRDPYEQYF
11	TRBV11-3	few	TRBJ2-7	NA	TGTGCCAGCAGCTTAACCTACGAGCAGTACTTC	CASSLTYEQYF
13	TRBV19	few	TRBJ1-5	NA	TGTGCCAGTAGTGACGTTAAAAATCAGCCCCAGCATTTT	CASSDVKNQPQHF
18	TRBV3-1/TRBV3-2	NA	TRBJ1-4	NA	TGTGCCAGCAGCCTGGACCGACGGCGGGGAAAACAAAATGAAAAACTGTTTTTT	CASSLDRRRGKQNEKLFF
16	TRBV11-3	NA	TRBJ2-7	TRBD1	TGTGCCAGCAGTTGGTTGGGGGACAGGGAGTCCCACGAGCAGTACTTC	CASSWLGDRESHEQYF
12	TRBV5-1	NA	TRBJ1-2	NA	TGCGCCAGCAGCTTGGTCGGGGAAGGCTACACCTTC	CASSLVGEGYTF
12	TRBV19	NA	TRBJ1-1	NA	TGTGCCAGTAGTATAGGGGTCACTGAAGCTTTCTTT	CASSIGVTEAFF
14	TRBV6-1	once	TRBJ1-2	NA	TGTGCCAGCAGTGATCTTAGGACGGAGTATGGCTACACCTTC	CASSDLRTEYGYTF
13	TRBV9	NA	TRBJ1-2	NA	TGTGCCAGCAGCACGAACCAGCAGGCCGGCTACACCTTC	CASSTNQQAGYTF
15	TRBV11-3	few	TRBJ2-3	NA	TGTGCCAGCAGCTTATCTCGGGACCCAACAGATACGCAGTATTTT	CASSLSRDPTDTQYF